This T cell receptor (beta chain) was captured by sequencing in a study of vaccination and CD4 T cells after COVID-19. As for treatment: approximately 11-day PBMC culture with coronavirus spike peptide pools or control peptides (ViraFEST assay). With respect to this clonotype: Its antigen is unidentified.

The CDR3 sequence is 15 residues long. Trimming took 1 base from V and 4 from J, leaving 16 bases between them. Germline V gene sequence: CDR1 DFQATT, CDR2 SNEGSKA (reference sequence). Once obtained from cultured CD4+ T cells, the DNA was sequenced using the Oncomine TCR Beta short-read assay. TCRdb reprocessed the PCR reads via MiXCR and lists one record per CDR3 protein. The sample carries about 6,200 distinct CDR3 sequences, 25% to 35% recorded once. The V and J genes are TRBV20-1 and TRBJ1-2; TRBD1 might be the D (6 bases). The sequence came from a human donor who had recovered from COVID-19. The sequencing here drew on CD4+ T cells from blood, cultured in vitro, taken after SARS-CoV-2 vaccination. Here the CDR3 DNA reads TGCAGTGCTAGAGGAGGACAGTCCAACCCCTATGGCTACACCTTC. It specifies CSARGGQSNPYGYTF.